What follows is one T cell receptor beta chain and its context. What it binds is unknown. This entry belongs to a study of T-cell memory formation after mild COVID-19. In the study overall: For the most part, TCR clusters were specific to one donor.

Study results and limitations: Certain responding clones were present in pre-infection memory, suggesting participation of cross-reactive memory. Later expanders leaned CD4+, whereas day 15 to 85 contracting clones were balanced CD4/CD8.

TCR alpha and TCR beta cDNA libraries with sample barcodes and UMIs came from 5'RACE using constant-segment primers. TCRdb re-derived calls from the 5' RACE reads in MiXCR, one entry per CDR3 protein. This sample has approximately 210,000 distinct CDR3 sequences, with approximately 10% found just once. The CDR3 contains 15 residues. V dropped 5 bases and J dropped 5 bases, with 18 bases sitting between them. CDR1 LGHDT and CDR2 YNNKEL come from the germline V gene (reference sequence). Material: PBMCs or a T cell subset sorted from them (not recorded which). The chain uses TRBV3-1 and TRBJ2-5, with D perhaps matching TRBD1 or TRBD2 (6 bases each). The sequence came from a man aged 18 to 29 who had mild COVID-19 (a few samples of this study predate the infection). Cell type and time point are not known. This chain's CDR3 is CASSFERGGQETQYF. DNA of the CDR3: TGTGCCAGCAGCTTCGAAAGAGGGGGGCAGGAGACCCAGTACTTC.